This entry lists 15 T cell receptor beta chains sequenced from one sample in a study of OX40 agonist ivuxolimab in advanced cancers. Generated by immunoSEQ multiplex PCR, the TCRdb table keeps only in-frame clones and is missing some. The sample contains about 54,000 clones, approximately 90% of which appear only once. This sample comprised CD4+ or CD8+ T cells sorted from blood, obtained in a trial of the OX40 agonist ivuxolimab. These receptors originate from an adult with an advanced solid tumor such as melanoma, head and neck, liver or kidney cancer.

This chain links TRBV28 with TRBJ2-3; 8 nucleotides match TRBD2. The V and J ends lost 7 bases and 3 bases, in that order; junction bases with no gene match: 6. The CDR3 totals 14 residues. Per the germline V gene, CDR1 is MDHEN and CDR2 is SYDVKM. The CDR3 spells CASITTGGTDTQYF. Written as DNA, the CDR3 is TGTGCCAGCATCACTACGGGAGGGACAGATACGCAGTATTTT.

V usage is TRBV10-3 and J usage is TRBJ2-3; 10 bases fit TRBD2. This CDR3 contains 15 residues. Per the germline V gene, CDR1 is ENHRY and CDR2 is SYGVKD. V was clipped by 4 bases and J by 2 bases; unmatched bases: 3. The DNA for the CDR3 is TGTGCCATCAGTGCAGGACTAGCGGTCACAGATACGCAGTATTTT. Protein product: CAISAGLAVTDTQYF.

V usage is TRBV7-2 and J usage is TRBJ2-7; 8 bases are shared with TRBD2. J lost 4 bases, V lost 1 base, and 6 bases had no gene match. CDR3 length: 15 residues. CDR1 is SGHTA and CDR2 is FQGNSA in the germline V gene. The CDR3 reads CASSLDWTSSYEQYF. The CDR3 DNA reads TGTGCCAGCAGCTTAGATTGGACTAGCAGTTACGAGCAGTACTTC.

This chain joins TRBV18 and TRBJ2-7; tentatively, D is TRBD2 (5 bases). The CDR3 contains 15 residues. The germline gives CDR1 KGHSH, CDR2 LQKENI. V was shortened by 3 bases and J by 2 bases, with 14 bases between the two germline ends. The CDR3 coding sequence is TGTGCCAGCTCACCCCCGGGAAGCCGAACCTACGAGCAGTACTTC. This translates into CASSPPGSRTYEQYF.

The chain couples TRBV6-1 to TRBJ2-4; D perhaps matches TRBD1 (6 bases). The CDR3 totals 13 residues. Trimming pared 4 bases from V and 10 bases from J, leaving 14 bases between. Germline loops: CDR1 MNHNS, CDR2 SASEGT. Written as DNA, the CDR3 is TGTGCCAGCAGTGGCTACAGGGAAGGTATTCAGTACTTC. Protein product: CASSGYREGIQYF.

V gene TRBV23-1 combines with J gene TRBJ2-7, with D possibly TRBD1 on 5 matching bases. TRBV23-1 is designated an ORF whose function remains uncertain. CDR3 length: 11 amino acids. With 10 bases removed from V and 2 bases from J, the gap between germline ends came to 9 bases. The CDR3 coding sequence is TGCGCCAACGACAGTGCCTACGAGCAGTACTTC. Protein product: CANDSAYEQYF.

The rearrangement links TRBV10-3 to TRBJ2-1; D assignment may be TRBD1 or TRBD2 (5 bases each). This CDR3 spans 12 amino acids. Germline CDR1 ENHRY, CDR2 SYGVKD. Trimming removed 6 bases at V and 7 bases at J, with 10 bases between. The CDR3 loop is CAIRGDPNEQFF. CDR3 sequence (DNA): TGTGCCATCAGGGGGGACCCGAATGAGCAGTTCTTC.

V and J are TRBV19 and TRBJ1-1; 7 positions agree with TRBD1. The CDR3 consists of 14 residues. The germline CDR1 and CDR2 sequences are LNHDA and SQIVND (reference sequence). Germline trimming cut 5 bases from V and 4 bases from J; bases unmatched to any gene: 7. The CDR3 nucleotides are TGTGCCAGTAGTTCACAGGGGCGGCGCACTGAAGCTTTCTTT. This translates into CASSSQGRRTEAFF.

CDR3 region: CASSLLAGELYEQYF. The CDR3 region has the DNA TGTGCCAGCAGTTTACTAGCGGGAGAGCTATACGAGCAGTACTTC. This chain uses TRBV7-2 with TRBJ2-7; 11 bases are a match to TRBD2. Unmatched junction bases numbered 8, after V lost 6 bases and J lost 4 bases. This CDR3 region has 15 residues. CDR1 is SGHTA and CDR2 is FQGNSA in the germline V gene. The full variable domain, in which reference TRBV7-2 and TRBJ2-7 provide the parts outside the CDR3, is GAGVSQSPSNKVTEKGKDVELRCDPISGHTALYWYRQSLGQGLEFLIYFQGNSAPDKSGLPSDRFSAERTGGSVSTLTIQRTQQEDSAVYLCASSLLAGELYEQYFGPGTRLTVT.

This sequence joins TRBV9 and TRBJ2-1, with a tentative D call TRBD2 (6 bases). Trimming removed 0 bases from V and 5 bases from J, with 12 bases in between. The CDR3 is 15 residues long. Germline CDR1 is SGDLS and CDR2 is YYNGEE. The CDR3 loop is CASSVGRESDNEQFF. DNA for the CDR3: TGTGCCAGCAGCGTAGGGCGGGAATCGGACAATGAGCAGTTCTTC.

The chain uses TRBV6-4 and TRBJ1-5; D is possibly TRBD1 (5 bases). Germline loops: CDR1 MRHNA, CDR2 SNTAGT. The V gene lost 10 bases and the J gene lost 4 bases, with 23 bases spanning the gap. The CDR3 has 16 amino acids. CDR3 loop: CANPSRPGTANQPQHF. Written as DNA, the CDR3 is TGTGCCAACCCTTCCAGGCCCGGGACGGCTAATCAGCCCCAGCATTTT.

The rearrangement uses TRBV27 and TRBJ2-3; D is unresolved. CDR3 size: 14 residues. CDR1 and CDR2 from the germline V gene are MNHEY and SMNVEV (reference sequence). The V end lost 3 bases, the J end lost 4 bases, and 11 bases lay between the germline ends. The CDR3 reads CASSFYSGADTQYF. CDR3 DNA sequence: TGTGCCAGCAGTTTTTACTCGGGCGCAGATACGCAGTATTTT.

The chain employs TRBV2 and TRBJ2-1; D unresolved. Germline V lookup: CDR1 SNHLY, CDR2 FYNNEI. The CDR3 consists of 12 residues. Trimming removed 1 base from V and 8 bases from J, with 6 bases in between. The chain's CDR3 is CASSEVSDEQFF. As DNA, the CDR3 is TGTGCCAGCAGTGAAGTGAGCGATGAGCAGTTCTTC.

The chain is built from TRBV7-9 and TRBJ2-5; either TRBD1 or TRBD2 may supply D (5 bases each). V was shortened by 1 base and J by 4 bases, with 13 bases between the two germline ends. Germline CDR1 reads SEHNR; CDR2 reads FQNEAQ (reference sequence). CDR3 length: 15 residues. The CDR3 loop is CASSLVGTGVETQYF. The CDR3, as DNA: TGTGCCAGCAGCTTAGTGGGGACCGGGGTAGAGACCCAGTACTTC.

This chain links TRBV4-1 with TRBJ2-6; D remains unclear. The V end was cut by 5 bases, the J end by 1 base, with 12 bases between. Looked up from germline, CDR1 is MGHRA and CDR2 is YSYEKL. The CDR3 spans 16 residues. In DNA, the CDR3 is TGCGCCAGCAGCTCACAAAAGGGATCTGGGGCCAACGTCCTGACTTTC. It codes for CASSSQKGSGANVLTF.